What follows are 27 T cell receptor beta chains derived from one specimen sequenced in a study of blood T cells in healthy people across ages (dated by TCRdb to 2013 to 2016). The library was generated by 5' RACE. The sample was run on an Illumina HiSeq 2500. The second PCR ran for about 6 to 12 cycles and used a J-beta primer mix along with a sample-barcoded 5' primer. TCRdb reran the public reads through fastp at Q25 and MiXCR, keeping productive beta chains. Here each entry gathers all rows of one CDR3 protein and keeps the most common genes and DNA. The sample table records about 810,000 distinct CDR3 sequences; approximately 35% of these occur just once. The leading ten clones occupy 10% to 15% of the sample. Sequences were obtained from blood. The receptors were gathered from a man aged 18 to 30 in good health.

This clonotype was counted between two and nine times. V and J are TRBV20-1 and TRBJ2-4, with D perhaps TRBD1 or TRBD2 (5 bases each). Germline values: CDR1 DFQATT, CDR2 SNEGSKA (reference sequence). This CDR3 spans 14 amino acids. Trimming removed 6 bases at V and 6 bases at J, with 18 bases between. CDR3 DNA: TGCAGTGCAGACGGGGACGAAGGAACAAACATTCAGTACTTC. Protein product: CSADGDEGTNIQYF.

The chain recombines TRBV15 with TRBJ1-5; weak D call: TRBD1 (5 bases). Germline assignment: CDR1 LNHNV and CDR2 YYDKDF (reference sequence). This CDR3 region has 15 residues. V was trimmed by 0 bases and J by 4 bases, leaving 10 bases between them. Here the CDR3 DNA reads TGTGCCACCAGCAGAGATCTGGGGGGAAATCAGCCCCAGCATTTT. This codes for CATSRDLGGNQPQHF.

This CDR3 is CSASHYRDREAFF. CDR3 DNA: TGCAGTGCTAGCCATTACAGGGACCGTGAAGCTTTCTTT. The chain uses TRBV20-1 and TRBJ1-1; D possibly corresponds to TRBD1 (6 bases). Trimming stripped 3 bases from V and 7 bases from J, with 15 bases between. This CDR3 has 13 amino acids. Germline V lookup: CDR1 DFQATT, CDR2 SNEGSKA (reference sequence).

The gene calls are TRBV7-2 and TRBJ2-5; a weak D match, TRBD2 (6 bases). The germline V gene has CDR1 SGHTA and CDR2 FQGNSA. The CDR3 is 18 residues long. The germline V and J ends were trimmed by 4 bases and 5 bases, with 26 bases remaining between them. This CDR3 is CASSSFGTRLGDSETQYF. CDR3 bases: TGTGCCAGCAGCTCGTTTGGGACCAGACTAGGGGACTCTGAGACCCAGTACTTC.

This clonotype was seen a few times. The chain couples TRBV10-3 to TRBJ2-1, with D perhaps matching TRBD1 or TRBD2 (5 bases each). V lost 7 bases and J 5 bases, leaving 6 bases between the germline ends. This CDR3 comprises 11 residues. Germline V lookup: CDR1 ENHRY, CDR2 SYGVKD. The CDR3, as DNA: TGTGCCATCATGGGGGACAATGAGCAGTTCTTC. This gives the protein CAIMGDNEQFF.

V and J are TRBV7-8 and TRBJ1-1; 7 nucleotides agree with TRBD1. V shed 5 bases and J 4 bases; nucleotides not matched to a gene: 10. This CDR3 comprises 15 residues. Germline V gives CDR1 SGHVS, CDR2 FQNEAQ. The CDR3 nucleotides read TGTGCCAGCAGCCTCAAGGGGGCAGTGGCCACTGAAGCTTTCTTT. It yields the protein CASSLKGAVATEAFF.

The V gene is TRBV15, the J gene TRBJ2-5; D may be TRBD2 (5 bases). Trimming removed 3 bases at V and 5 bases at J, with 13 bases between. CDR3 size: 14 residues. Germline assignment: CDR1 LNHNV and CDR2 YYDKDF (reference sequence). The CDR3 loop reads CATSSDRREETQYF. CDR3 coding DNA: TGTGCCACCAGCAGTGACCGAAGGGAGGAGACCCAGTACTTC. Supplemented by reference TRBV15 and TRBJ2-5, the full variable domain reads DAMVIQNPRYQVTQFGKPVTLSCSQTLNHNVMYWYQQKSSQAPKLLFHYYDKDFNNEADTPDNFQSRRPNTSFCFLDIRSPGLGDTAMYLCATSSDRREETQYFGPGTRLLVL.

In the case of this clonotype: One end of the junction does not line up with germline, which may come from a read error. The V call is TRBV4-1, the J call TRBJ1-6; possible D gene TRBD1, 5 bases. CDR3 length equals 15 residues. CDR1 is MGHRA and CDR2 is YSYEKL in the germline V gene. The chain's CDR3 is CASSQEKGRNSPPHF. DNA of the CDR3: TGCGCCAGCAGCCAAGAAAAGGGGAGGAATTCACCCCCCCACTTT.

This clonotype has ten or more counts. The chain has TRBV7-2 and TRBJ2-3; TRBD1 aligns across 9 bases. The junction had 7 bases not matched to a gene; V was cut back by 5 bases and J by 1 base. CDR1 and CDR2 from the germline V gene are SGHTA and FQGNSA. The CDR3 runs to 16 residues. The CDR3 protein is CASSPRDRVGTDTQYF. CDR3 DNA sequence: TGTGCCAGCAGCCCAAGGGACAGGGTAGGCACAGATACGCAGTATTTT.

This clonotype has more than one count but fewer than ten. The chain couples TRBV2 to TRBJ1-1; tentative D call: TRBD1 (5 bases). Germline assignment: CDR1 SNHLY and CDR2 FYNNEI. Trimming left V 8 bases short and J 0 bases short, with 10 bases between. The CDR3 consists of 13 residues. CDR3 loop: CASEGRMNTEAFF. The CDR3 coding sequence is TGTGCCAGCGAGGGGCGCATGAACACTGAAGCTTTCTTT.

J is TRBJ2-3 and V is TRBV20-1; TRBD2 agrees at 7 bases. In germline, CDR1 is DFQATT, CDR2 SNEGSKA (reference sequence). Trimming at V came to 3 bases and at J to 2 bases, leaving 5 bases not matched to a gene. The CDR3 covers 14 residues. CDR3 amino acids: CSASDLAATDTQYF. In nucleotides, the CDR3 is TGCAGTGCTAGTGACCTAGCGGCCACAGATACGCAGTATTTT.

This clonotype was observed many times. J is TRBJ1-6 and V is TRBV12-3 or TRBV12-4, with D maybe TRBD1 (6 bases). Trimming stripped 5 bases from V and 7 bases from J, with 12 bases between. The CDR3 is 14 amino acids. Here the CDR3 reads CASSTRDTNSPLHF. The CDR3 coding sequence is TGTGCCAGCAGTACCCGGGACACCAATTCACCCCTCCACTTT.

The CDR3 sequence: CASTPGDTYSNQPQHF. CDR3 coding DNA: TGCGCCAGCACCCCGGGGGACACTTATAGCAATCAGCCCCAGCATTTT. The gene calls are TRBV4-1 and TRBJ1-5, with D possibly matching TRBD1 (6 bases). CDR1 and CDR2 (germline): MGHRA, YSYEKL. The CDR3 has 16 amino acids. Between the trimmed V and J ends, which lost 7 bases and 0 bases, there was a span of 16 bases.

Points on this clonotype: One end of the junction does not line up with germline, which may come from a read error. This chain's CDR3 is CANSLEVGYTF. CDR3 coding DNA: TGTGCCAACAGCTTAGAAGTTGGCTACACCTTC. This chain links TRBV7-9 with TRBJ1-2, with unresolved D. This CDR3 region has 11 residues. Looked up from germline, CDR1 is SEHNR and CDR2 is FQNEAQ (reference sequence).

This clonotype showed up just a few times. Written as DNA, the CDR3 is TGCAGTGCATCTCCCCGGGCAAATGAGCAGTTCTTC. It encodes CSASPRANEQFF. This chain joins TRBV20-1 and TRBJ2-1, with D unclear. This CDR3 contains 12 residues. CDR1 and CDR2 (germline): DFQATT, SNEGSKA (reference sequence). V dropped 6 bases and J dropped 7 bases, with 13 bases sitting between them.

J is TRBJ1-6 and V is TRBV2, with D unresolved. Trimming shortened V by 3 bases and J by 1 base, and 7 bases separated the two germline ends. The germline CDR1 and CDR2 sequences are SNHLY and FYNNEI. The CDR3 covers 15 residues. The CDR3 reads CASSDLESYNSPLHF. CDR3 bases: TGTGCCAGCAGTGATTTGGAATCCTATAATTCACCCCTCCACTTT.

V usage is TRBV6-5 and J usage is TRBJ2-7, with 12 bases matching TRBD2. V shed 0 bases, J shed 4 bases, and the junction held 7 bases outside the gene matches. The CDR3 extends over 17 amino acids. Germline CDR1 MNHEY, CDR2 SVGAGI. Here the CDR3 reads CASSYSRLAGGPYEQYF. The CDR3 DNA is TGTGCCAGCAGTTACTCGCGGCTAGCGGGAGGGCCGTACGAGCAGTACTTC.

The genes are TRBV28 and TRBJ1-1; 10 bases are a match to TRBD1. V trimming: 4 bases; J trimming: 6 bases; junction bases outside the gene matches: 11. The CDR3 totals 16 residues. In germline, CDR1 is MDHEN, CDR2 SYDVKM. The CDR3 protein is CASSSTGTGEFAEAFF. The DNA for the CDR3 is TGTGCCAGCAGTTCGACTGGGACAGGGGAGTTCGCTGAAGCTTTCTTT.

This clonotype was counted ten times or more. The rearrangement uses TRBV12-3 or TRBV12-4 and TRBJ2-3, with no clear D. The V end was cut by 6 bases, the J end by 4 bases, with 8 bases between. The CDR3 runs 12 residues. In DNA, the CDR3 is TGTGCCAGCAGCCAATTTTCAGATACGCAGTATTTT. This gives the protein CASSQFSDTQYF.

Remarks on this clonotype: This may arise from a read error, as a much more abundant clone is one base away. The chain couples TRBV27 to TRBJ1-2, with 9 bases identical to TRBD1. The CDR3 consists of 15 residues. Per germline, CDR1 MNHEY and CDR2 SMNVEV (reference sequence). CDR3 nucleotide sequence: TGTGCCGGCAGTCTACGGACAGGGGCGACATCTGGCTACACCTTC. This gives the protein CAGSLRTGATSGYTF.

This clonotype was seen a handful of times. J is TRBJ1-1 and V is TRBV5-1, with D unclear. Trimming took 5 bases from V and 3 from J, leaving 17 bases between them. The germline gives CDR1 SGHRS, CDR2 YFSETQ. This CDR3 region has 15 residues. CDR3 amino acids: CASSRAKVEDTEAFF. The CDR3 DNA follows: TGCGCCAGCAGTCGCGCGAAGGTAGAGGACACTGAAGCTTTCTTT.

To note about this clonotype: A much larger clone sits a single nucleotide away, making a read error possible. The genes are TRBV18 and TRBJ2-3; D may be TRBD2 (6 bases). The V gene's germline CDR1 is KGHSH and CDR2 LQKENI. Trimming pared 7 bases from V and 4 bases from J, leaving 21 bases between. The CDR3 has 16 amino acids. CDR3 protein: CASFGGDPSSPDTQYF. The CDR3 DNA reads TGTGCCAGCTTCGGGGGAGACCCCTCTAGCCCAGATACGCAGTATTTT. Full variable domain (remainder filled in from reference TRBV18 and TRBJ2-3): NAGVMQNPRHLVRRRGQEARLRCSPMKGHSHVYWYRQLPEEGLKFMVYLQKENIIDESGMPKERFSAEFPKEGPSILRIQQVVRGDSAAYFCASFGGDPSSPDTQYFGPGTRLTVL.

The chain couples TRBV19 to TRBJ2-2, with 7 bases aligning to TRBD2. This CDR3 has 15 amino acids. V was pared by 3 bases and J by 9 bases, with 10 bases of the junction left unmatched. Germline CDR1 is LNHDA and CDR2 is SQIVND (reference sequence). The CDR3, as DNA: TGTGCCAGTAGTATTGGGAGGGAAGTTCGGAGGGAGCTGTTTTTT. Protein sequence: CASSIGREVRRELFF.

In DNA, the CDR3 is TGTGCCAGCAGTCCCTGGACAGGGAGGGCAGATACGCAGTATTTT. Protein: CASSPWTGRADTQYF. This chain connects TRBV12-3 or TRBV12-4 to TRBJ2-3, with D possibly TRBD1 on 8 matching bases. This CDR3 spans 15 amino acids. V was shortened by 5 bases and J by 4 bases, with 16 bases between the two germline ends.

The chain has TRBV7-2 and TRBJ2-1; the match to TRBD2 covers 11 bases. The J segment lost 9 bases and the V segment lost 5 bases, leaving 9 bases of the junction unmatched. CDR3 length: 15 residues. In germline, CDR1 is SGHTA, CDR2 FQGNSA. CDR3 coding DNA: TGTGCCAGCAGCGCCTACCTAGCGGGGGGCCCTGAGCAGTTCTTC. Residues: CASSAYLAGGPEQFF. Looking up the rest from reference TRBV7-2 and TRBJ2-1 gives the full variable domain: GAGVSQSPSNKVTEKGKDVELRCDPISGHTALYWYRQSLGQGLEFLIYFQGNSAPDKSGLPSDRFSAERTGGSVSTLTIQRTQQEDSAVYLCASSAYLAGGPEQFFGPGTRLTVL.

With respect to this clonotype: An end of the junction differs from the germline gene, which may be a read error. The chain carries TRBV2 and TRBJ2-1, with D perhaps matching TRBD2 (7 bases). Germline-derived CDR1 and CDR2 are SNHLY and FYNNEI. CDR3 size: 15 residues. The CDR3 DNA is TGTGCCAGCAGCGAAGGGACTAACGGGGGGCCGGAGCAGTTCTTC. It specifies CASSEGTNGGPEQFF.

This clonotype has ten or more counts. CDR3 sequence (DNA): TGCGCCAGCAGCGGACAGCTCTATGGCTACACCTTC. Protein: CASSGQLYGYTF. The chain combines TRBV5-1 with TRBJ1-2, with D tentatively TRBD1 (6 bases). The CDR3 extends over 12 amino acids. Trimming removed 4 bases from V and 4 bases from J, with 8 bases in between. Germline lookup yields CDR1 SGHRS and CDR2 YFSETQ.